The 27 T cell receptor beta chains reported below all come from one sample, sequenced in a study of shared clonotypes between healthy human individuals. This table comes from immunoSEQ multiplex PCR, and its TCRdb copy is limited to in-frame clones, with some not included. The profile shows about 1.4 million clones, roughly 95% of them singletons. The source material was naive CD4+ T cells sorted from blood. Subset: CD45RA+ positively selected. Receptor source: a young man in good health.

Concerning this clone itself: The same CDR3 also results from other DNA sequences found in this sample. This chain links TRBV9 with TRBJ2-3; the D is unclear. The CDR3 is 13 amino acids. V shed 0 bases and J shed 1 base, with 3 bases lying between them. Per germline, CDR1 SGDLS and CDR2 YYNGEE. CDR3 loop: CASSVDRTDTQYF. CDR3 in DNA: TGTGCCAGCAGCGTAGACCGCACAGATACGCAGTATTTT.

In regard to this clone: The same CDR3 arises from other DNA sequences in this sample as well. The rearrangement joins TRBV18 to TRBJ2-1; D is unclear. V dropped 4 bases and J dropped 7 bases, with 8 bases sitting between them. Per germline, CDR1 KGHSH and CDR2 LQKENI. The CDR3 runs 12 residues. The CDR3 loop reads CASSQSRNEQFF. The CDR3 coding sequence is TGTGCCAGCTCACAGTCGAGAAATGAGCAGTTCTTC.

The chain is built from TRBV7-2 and TRBJ1-1; weak D call: TRBD1 (5 bases). The germline V gene has CDR1 SGHTA and CDR2 FQGNSA. V lost 5 bases and J lost 9, with 16 bases in between. This CDR3 region has 13 residues. Written as DNA, the CDR3 is TGTGCCAGCAGCCCCGGTGTCGGGGCGCAAGCTTTCTTT. It encodes CASSPGVGAQAFF.

The chain has TRBV28 and TRBJ2-7; no reliable D call. The CDR3 is 11 residues long. Trimming pared 1 base from V and 12 bases from J, leaving 10 bases between. From germline, CDR1 is MDHEN and CDR2 SYDVKM. CDR3 nucleotide sequence: TGTGCCAGCAGTTTATCCGGTCATGCGTACTTC. It yields the protein CASSLSGHAYF.

J is TRBJ2-7 and V is TRBV7-9; D gene ambiguous. Trimming removed 5 bases from V and 1 base from J, with 9 bases in between. Germline CDR1 is SEHNR and CDR2 is FQNEAQ (reference sequence). This CDR3 contains 13 residues. This CDR3 reads CASSRRLSYEQYF. Here the CDR3 DNA reads TGTGCCAGCAGCAGACGGTTATCCTACGAGCAGTACTTC.

The V gene is TRBV20-1, the J gene TRBJ2-1, with D perhaps TRBD2 (5 bases). The ends were cut back, 5 bases at V and 9 bases at J, with 11 bases in the middle. The V gene's germline CDR1 is DFQATT and CDR2 SNEGSKA (reference sequence). This CDR3 spans 11 amino acids. In DNA, the CDR3 is TGCAGTGCTTATAGAGCGGCTGAGCAGTTCTTC. Amino acids: CSAYRAAEQFF.

The rearrangement uses TRBV10-2 and TRBJ2-1; D is undetermined. There are 11 residues in the CDR3. Germline assignment: CDR1 WSHSY and CDR2 SAAADI. The germline V and J ends were trimmed by 7 bases and 8 bases, with 9 bases remaining between them. CDR3 region: CASTTLDEQFF. CDR3 in DNA: TGCGCCAGCACGACTTTGGATGAGCAGTTCTTC.

The chain employs TRBV28 and TRBJ2-5, with D perhaps TRBD1 (5 bases). Germline V lookup: CDR1 MDHEN, CDR2 SYDVKM. The CDR3 contains 15 residues. Trimming took 2 bases from V and 4 from J, leaving 14 bases between them. In DNA form, the CDR3 reads TGTGCCAGCAGTTTAGGTGGGGCGACCAGAGAGACCCAGTACTTC. As protein: CASSLGGATRETQYF. The complete variable domain, with remaining parts taken from reference TRBV28 and TRBJ2-5, reads DVKVTQSSRYLVKRTGEKVFLECVQDMDHENMFWYRQDPGLGLRLIYFSYDVKMKEKGDIPEGYSVSREKKERFSLILESASTNQTSMYLCASSLGGATRETQYFGPGTRLLVL.

The rearrangement links TRBV11-2 to TRBJ2-2, with D possibly being TRBD1 or TRBD2 (6 bases each). The CDR3 spans 15 residues. In germline, CDR1 is SGHAT, CDR2 FQNNGV. The germline V and J ends were trimmed by 2 bases and 6 bases, with 13 bases remaining between them. The CDR3 bases are TGTGCCAGCAGCTTAAGGGGGGATAAGGCCGGGGAGCTGTTTTTT. Protein sequence: CASSLRGDKAGELFF.

V is TRBV7-9 and J is TRBJ2-7, with 7 positions matching TRBD2. Losses at the gene ends were 5 bases for V and 3 bases for J; bases not matched to a gene: 16. The CDR3 consists of 17 residues. The germline V gene encodes CDR1 SEHNR and CDR2 FQNEAQ (reference sequence). The CDR3 reads CASSPGPSGIGIYEQYF. CDR3 sequence (DNA): TGTGCCAGCAGCCCCGGGCCTAGCGGAATCGGGATCTACGAGCAGTACTTC.

The chain has TRBV18 and TRBJ2-7; the match to TRBD2 covers 7 bases. Germline CDR1 reads KGHSH; CDR2 reads LQKENI. V lost 3 bases to trimming and J lost 5 bases; unmatched junction nucleotides: 16. The CDR3 extends over 17 amino acids. The CDR3 bases are TGTGCCAGCTCACCTATTACTAGCGCCCTTACCTCTGACGAGCAGTACTTC. It encodes CASSPITSALTSDEQYF.

This clone appeared once. The chain employs TRBV4-3 and TRBJ2-7, with D perhaps TRBD1 (5 bases). V gave up 0 bases and J gave up 0 bases, with 15 bases separating them. Per germline, CDR1 LGHNA and CDR2 YSLEER. The CDR3 extends over 17 amino acids. The DNA of the CDR3 is TGCGCCAGCAGCCAAGAGACGGCAGGGTTGAACTCCTACGAGCAGTACTTC. This codes for CASSQETAGLNSYEQYF.

The V gene is TRBV7-6, the J gene TRBJ2-3; 7 nucleotides align to TRBD2. V lost 8 bases to trimming and J lost 7 bases; unmatched junction nucleotides: 9. The length of the CDR3 is 13 residues. Germline CDR1 reads SGHVS; CDR2 reads FNYEAQ. The chain's CDR3 is CASWSSGTNTQYF. CDR3 DNA sequence: TGTGCCAGCTGGTCTAGCGGTACGAATACGCAGTATTTT.

As DNA, the CDR3 is TGTGCCAGCAGCCCCAGACTAGCGGACCCCAACTCCTACGAGCAGTACTTC. It translates to CASSPRLADPNSYEQYF. The chain recombines TRBV9 with TRBJ2-7, with 9 bases aligning to TRBD2. The CDR3 covers 17 residues. V gave up 4 bases and J gave up 0 bases; unmatched junction bases: 11. CDR1 SGDLS and CDR2 YYNGEE come from the germline V gene. Drawing the rest from reference TRBV9 and TRBJ2-7, the complete variable domain is DSGVTQTPKHLITATGQRVTLRCSPRSGDLSVYWYQQSLDQGLQFLIQYYNGEERAKGNILERFSAQQFPDLHSELNLSSLELGDSALYFCASSPRLADPNSYEQYFGPGTRLTVT.

The CDR3 loop reads CSAGGIHEQYF. In DNA form, the CDR3 reads TGCAGTGCGGGCGGGATCCACGAGCAGTACTTC. V is TRBV20-1 and J is TRBJ2-7; a possible D gene is TRBD2 (6 bases). CDR3 length: 11 residues. The V end was cut by 6 bases, the J end by 5 bases, with 11 bases between. Germline CDR1 reads DFQATT; CDR2 reads SNEGSKA (reference sequence).

V usage is TRBV5-1 and J usage is TRBJ2-7; D might be TRBD2 (6 bases). V lost 4 bases and J lost 3, with 17 bases in between. The CDR3 has 15 residues. Germline V gives CDR1 SGHRS, CDR2 YFSETQ. CDR3 in amino acids: CASSRGAPRGYEQYF. The CDR3 DNA reads TGCGCCAGCAGCCGCGGGGCCCCCCGCGGCTACGAGCAGTACTTC.

This chain links TRBV10-2 with TRBJ2-1; TRBD2 might be the D (6 bases). Trimming cost V 2 bases and J 6 bases, with 11 bases left between them. The CDR3 is made up of 14 amino acids. Germline V lookup: CDR1 WSHSY, CDR2 SAAADI. The CDR3 loop is CASSERLVGNEQFF. The CDR3 nucleotides read TGCGCCAGCAGTGAGAGACTAGTAGGCAATGAGCAGTTCTTC.

Points on this clone: Other DNA sequences of this sample code for an identical CDR3. The chain joins TRBV4-1 to TRBJ2-3, with D possibly matching TRBD2 (5 bases). Germline assignment: CDR1 MGHRA and CDR2 YSYEKL. V shed 3 bases and J shed 0 bases, with 10 bases lying between them. There are 15 residues in the CDR3. The CDR3 DNA follows: TGCGCCAGCAGCCAGGTACTAGGTAGCACAGATACGCAGTATTTT. Protein sequence: CASSQVLGSTDTQYF.

The chain has TRBV18 and TRBJ2-7, with D perhaps given as TRBD1 or TRBD2 (5 bases each). This CDR3 has 15 residues. With 3 bases removed from V and 6 bases from J, the gap between germline ends came to 18 bases. The germline V gene encodes CDR1 KGHSH and CDR2 LQKENI. Here the CDR3 DNA reads TGTGCCAGCTCACCCCTTCCGGGACCCGATTCCGAGCAGTACTTC. This encodes CASSPLPGPDSEQYF. Looking up the rest from reference TRBV18 and TRBJ2-7 gives the full variable domain: NAGVMQNPRHLVRRRGQEARLRCSPMKGHSHVYWYRQLPEEGLKFMVYLQKENIIDESGMPKERFSAEFPKEGPSILRIQQVVRGDSAAYFCASSPLPGPDSEQYFGPGTRLTVT.

The V call is TRBV5-4, the J call TRBJ1-1, with D possibly being TRBD1 (5 bases). From germline, CDR1 is SGHNT and CDR2 YYREEE (reference sequence). CDR3 size: 17 residues. V was trimmed by 6 bases and J by 0 bases, leaving 21 bases between them. Here the CDR3 reads CASTPPGRVGMNTEAFF. Here the CDR3 DNA reads TGTGCCAGCACCCCCCCCGGCAGGGTTGGAATGAACACTGAAGCTTTCTTT.

The chain uses TRBV7-9 and TRBJ2-3; D unclear. Trimming pared 1 base from V and 4 bases from J, leaving 12 bases between. Germline-derived CDR1 and CDR2 are SEHNR and FQNEAQ (reference sequence). The CDR3 has 15 amino acids. CDR3 loop: CASSLGNLVPDTQYF. The CDR3, as DNA: TGTGCCAGCAGCTTAGGAAACCTAGTCCCAGATACGCAGTATTTT.

V is TRBV5-1 and J is TRBJ2-7, with D hard to call. V was shortened by 7 bases and J by 2 bases, with 16 bases between the two germline ends. The CDR3 covers 14 residues. Germline V CDR1 and CDR2: SGHRS, YFSETQ. CDR3 sequence: CASANLRRAYEQYF. The CDR3 region has the DNA TGCGCCAGCGCTAACCTTAGACGGGCCTACGAGCAGTACTTC.

The chain employs TRBV30 and TRBJ2-1, with 8 bases lining up with TRBD2. The CDR3 has 13 amino acids. V shed 1 base and J 14 bases; nucleotides not matched to a gene: 10. Germline V gene sequence: CDR1 GTSNPN, CDR2 SVGIG (reference sequence). The CDR3 reads CAWSAITSGGEFF. The CDR3 DNA is TGTGCCTGGAGTGCCATAACTAGCGGCGGGGAGTTCTTC.

The genes are TRBV6-5 and TRBJ1-1; 7 bases agree with TRBD1. CDR1 is MNHEY, CDR2 SVGAGI, per germline. The CDR3 has 14 amino acids. V shed 11 bases, J shed 6 bases, and the junction held 15 bases outside the gene matches. CDR3 region: CAVGEYRGGSEAFF. The CDR3 nucleotides are TGTGCCGTGGGGGAGTACAGGGGTGGGTCTGAAGCTTTCTTT.

V usage is TRBV13 and J usage is TRBJ2-6; D might be TRBD2 (5 bases). The CDR3 totals 15 residues. Per germline, CDR1 PRHDT and CDR2 FYEKMQ (reference sequence). Trimming removed 5 bases at V and 4 bases at J, with 12 bases between. CDR3 sequence: CASSPGGWGANVLTF. CDR3 DNA sequence: TGTGCCAGCAGCCCAGGAGGATGGGGGGCCAACGTCCTGACTTTC.

V and J are TRBV6-1 and TRBJ2-3; 8 nucleotides match TRBD2. V shed 8 bases, J shed 6 bases, and the junction held 10 bases outside the gene matches. The CDR3 runs to 14 residues. Germline V gene lookup returns CDR1 MNHNS and CDR2 SASEGT. Here the CDR3 reads CASSQFGGEDTQYF. The CDR3 DNA reads as TGTGCCAGCTCTCAGTTCGGGGGGGAGGATACGCAGTATTTT.

The chain uses TRBV7-2 and TRBJ2-7; D is unresolved. The length of the CDR3 is 13 residues. The V end was cut by 1 base, the J end by 6 bases, with 10 bases between. Germline CDR1 is SGHTA and CDR2 is FQGNSA. The CDR3 loop is CASSLVDDTEQYF. The CDR3 DNA sequence: TGTGCCAGCAGCTTAGTCGATGACACCGAGCAGTACTTC.